The clone carrying this T cell receptor beta chain has a count of ten or more. The antigen is undetermined. CDR3 length: 13 amino acids. Germline V gene lookup returns CDR1 ENHRY and CDR2 SYGVKD. The junction had 2 bases not matched to a gene; V was cut back by 3 bases and J by 3 bases. This sample stems from a study of human T cells and chemical hapten exposure. Study-wide background: Patch tests of 0.01% DPC on the upper back were read at 6 days. Study-wide points: The study found expanded TCRs formed significantly more large CDR3 similarity clusters than controls. In the PT1 data, expanded TCR counts showed a positive correlation with patch test score.

Time point described: patch test 1, 2 weeks after DPC sensitization. Treatment specified: therapeutic diphenylcyclopropenone sensitization with weekly scalp DPC. Extraction yielded total RNA from whole blood (unfractionated). TCRdb recomputed calls from the RACE reads with MiXCR, one row per CDR3 protein. The sample lists around 380,000 distinct CDR3 sequences; 4.8% were seen once. Sequences were derived from whole blood, sampled in connection with sensitization to the hapten diphenylcyclopropenone (DPC). This receptor was obtained from a woman aged 50 to 65 with alopecia areata. Some clones in this sample may be carry-over from other donors' samples. The chain couples TRBV10-3 to TRBJ2-7; 7 nucleotides line up with TRBD2. CDR3 bases: TGTGCCATCAGTGACTGGGAGGGCTACGAGCAGTACTTC. It translates to CAISDWEGYEQYF.